This TCR beta chain was retrieved from a study of shared clonotypes between healthy human individuals. Sequenced by immunoSEQ multiplex PCR; TCRdb stores in-frame clones only, minus some. The table records 470,000 or so clones, approximately 78% of them present only once. Study outcomes and limitations: Clonotype sharing among donors, it was expected, would be affected by sequencing depth. It was only blood that was sampled, and tissue repertoires likely differ.

As regards this clone: The antigen is undetermined.

Trimming left V 4 bases short and J 4 bases short, with 13 bases between. Germline CDR1 reads SGHDT; CDR2 reads YYEEEE. This CDR3 has 14 amino acids. Donors had no recently reported acute infections or vaccinations and were HIV-negative. Donors comprised only Caucasian adults living in Nashville, Tennessee. The chain joins TRBV5-6 to TRBJ2-3; D not resolved. The receptor's source is a woman aged 40-49 years in good health. Some clones in this sample may be carry-over from other donors' samples. Sequenced sample: PBMCs. The chain's CDR3 is CASSPSWSSDTQYF. CDR3 nucleotides: TGTGCCAGCAGCCCCTCTTGGAGCTCAGATACGCAGTATTTT.